The source of this T cell receptor beta chain is a study of lymphopenia after photon versus proton radiotherapy. The protocol was immunoSEQ multiplex PCR, while the TCRdb copy is restricted to in-frame clones and leaves out a portion. The data hold more than 25,000 clones, with just under 90% observed a single time. CDR1 and CDR2 from the germline V gene are SGDLS and YYNGEE. The length of the CDR3 is 13 residues. V lost 1 base and J 2 bases, leaving 6 bases between the germline ends. V and J are TRBV9 and TRBJ1-2; no clear D. Here the sequenced sample was peripheral blood, taken from a patient treated with proton-based radiotherapy. The TCR originated in a woman aged 55-69 years with cholangiocarcinoma. Some clones in this sample may be carry-over from other donors' samples. The CDR3 DNA is TGTGCCAGCAGCGTATCTCGGAACTATGGCTACACCTTC. It specifies CASSVSRNYGYTF.